The 2 T cell receptor beta chains below come from one sample, sequenced in a study of blood T cell repertoires in COVID-19 (dated by TCRdb to between 2020 and 2021). Preparation of the library involved the immunoSEQ multiplex PCR assay. This immuneACCESS table, as held by TCRdb, lists in-frame sequences with V and J called but not all clones. Of the missing ones, under half trace to an unresolved V gene in checked studies; the others have no known cause. This sample has some 21,000 clones in its table, and approximately 84% of those were observed once. The top ten constitute about 2.9% of the sample. Sequencing was performed on peripheral blood. All receptors derive from a middle-aged man with acute or convalescent COVID-19.

The chain uses TRBV19 and TRBJ2-3; 11 nucleotides match TRBD2. Per germline, CDR1 LNHDA and CDR2 SQIVND (reference sequence). The CDR3 runs to 14 residues. Unmatched junction bases numbered 2, after V lost 7 bases and J lost 2 bases. CDR3 sequence (DNA): TGTGCCAGTAAGACTAGCGGGAACACAGATACGCAGTATTTT. Protein: CASKTSGNTDTQYF.

The rearrangement uses TRBV5-6 and TRBJ2-3; D gene uncertain. V lost 0 bases and J lost 0, with 14 bases in between. This CDR3 has 17 amino acids. Germline CDR1 reads SGHDT; CDR2 reads YYEEEE. The CDR3 sequence: CASSLALASLSTDTQYF. CDR3 DNA: TGTGCCAGCAGCTTGGCCTTAGCCTCTCTTAGCACAGATACGCAGTATTTT. Looking up the rest from reference TRBV5-6 and TRBJ2-3 gives the full variable domain: DAGVTQSPTHLIKTRGQQVTLRCSPKSGHDTVSWYQQALGQGPQFIFQYYEEEERQRGNFPDRFSGHQFPNYSSELNVNALLLGDSALYLCASSLALASLSTDTQYFGPGTRLTVL.